These 7 T cell receptor beta chains share one sample of origin, sequenced in a study of T cell responses to AZD1222 COVID-19 vaccine. Using immunoSEQ multiplex PCR, the repertoire was profiled, and TCRdb retains in-frame clones only, with some absent. The data show about 93,000 clones, just under 90% seen once. The specimen was peripheral blood, collected on day 0 of MenACWY control vaccination. These receptors all come from an adult in good health.

The chain joins TRBV11-3 to TRBJ2-7, with 7 bases fitting TRBD2. Germline loops: CDR1 SGHNT, CDR2 YENEEA. There are 15 residues in the CDR3. V lost 5 bases, J lost 7 bases, and 14 bases stayed unmatched. The CDR3 DNA sequence: TGTGCCAGCAGCCCTAGAAGGGCGGGAGCGGGAGAGCAGTACTTC. Translated: CASSPRRAGAGEQYF.

The CDR3 spells CASSALLAGTDTQYF. The CDR3 DNA reads TGTGCCAGCAGCGCCCTGCTCGCGGGCACAGATACGCAGTATTTT. J is TRBJ2-3 and V is TRBV7-9, with D hard to call. V was shortened by 5 bases and J by 1 base, with 13 bases between the two germline ends. Looked up from germline, CDR1 is SEHNR and CDR2 is FQNEAQ (reference sequence). This CDR3 contains 15 residues.

Concerning this clone: A junction boundary mismatches the germline segment, possibly from a read error. The chain recombines TRBV7-7 with TRBJ2-7; possibly TRBD1 for D (5 bases). Germline CDR1 and CDR2: SSHAT and FNYEAQ (reference sequence). The CDR3 has 14 amino acids. The CDR3 DNA reads TGTGCTAGCAGCCTCCTAGGGGCTATCAACGAGCAGTACTTC. Translating gives CASSLLGAINEQYF.

The chain couples TRBV27 to TRBJ1-6; weak D call: TRBD1 (5 bases). This CDR3 has 14 amino acids. V lost 6 bases and J 3 bases, leaving 9 bases between the germline ends. Per germline, CDR1 MNHEY and CDR2 SMNVEV (reference sequence). Here the CDR3 DNA reads TGTGCCAGCAGACCCGACAGCTATAATTCACCCCTCCACTTT. Translated: CASRPDSYNSPLHF.

The CDR3 DNA reads as TGTGCCAGCAGGGCCCGGACAGGGGAACTTTATGGCTACACCTTC. Translating gives CASRARTGELYGYTF. The chain couples TRBV6-5 to TRBJ1-2, with 9 nucleotides matching TRBD1. Germline V gives CDR1 MNHEY, CDR2 SVGAGI. Trimming cost V 6 bases and J 5 bases; bases outside gene matches: 10. This CDR3 comprises 15 residues.

Notes on this clone: Other DNA sequences from this sample encode an identical CDR3 as well. The chain carries TRBV4-1 and TRBJ1-5; weak D call: TRBD1 (5 bases). Per germline, CDR1 MGHRA and CDR2 YSYEKL. The CDR3 length is 16 residues. With 0 bases removed from V and 1 base from J, the gap between germline ends came to 10 bases. The CDR3 sequence: CASSQDGGGSNQPQHF. The CDR3 coding sequence is TGCGCCAGCAGCCAAGATGGGGGAGGGAGCAATCAGCCCCAGCATTTT.

The rearrangement joins TRBV19 to TRBJ1-5; 7 positions agree with TRBD1. The CDR3 length is 16 residues. V trimming: 4 bases; J trimming: 2 bases; junction bases outside the gene matches: 8. Germline CDR1 and CDR2: LNHDA and SQIVND (reference sequence). In DNA form, the CDR3 reads TGTGCCAGTAGTACCTCCGACAGGGTGCGCAATCAGCCCCAGCATTTT. It translates to CASSTSDRVRNQPQHF.